This passage covers 8 T cell receptor beta chains from one sample sequenced in a study of monozygotic twins with cystic fibrosis. TCRdb's table, derived via immunoSEQ multiplex PCR, lists solely in-frame clones and lacks some. Here the sample spans roughly 23,000 clones, around 87% being singletons. The sequenced sample was blood. The receptors stem from a woman in her twenties or thirties with cystic fibrosis.

The gene calls are TRBV7-9 and TRBJ1-3; D gene ambiguous. The germline V gene has CDR1 SEHNR and CDR2 FQNEAQ (reference sequence). V gave up 0 bases and J gave up 3 bases, with 9 bases separating them. The CDR3 consists of 15 residues. CDR3 sequence reads: CASSLARGFGNTIYF. The CDR3 coding sequence is TGTGCCAGCAGCTTAGCGCGGGGTTTTGGAAACACCATATATTTT.

The genes are TRBV5-5 and TRBJ1-1; possible D gene TRBD1, 6 bases. V lost 0 bases and J lost 4, with 16 bases in between. CDR1 is SGHKS, CDR2 YYEKEE, per germline (reference sequence). The CDR3 spans 16 residues. The CDR3 coding sequence is TGTGCCAGCAGCTTGGACGGGGGCGCGGGTTTCACTGAAGCTTTCTTT. Amino acids: CASSLDGGAGFTEAFF.

The chain employs TRBV5-8 and TRBJ2-1, with TRBD2 as a possible D gene (6 bases). This CDR3 spans 15 amino acids. V dropped 2 bases and J dropped 2 bases, with 11 bases sitting between them. Germline V gives CDR1 SGHTS, CDR2 YDEGEE. The CDR3 DNA reads TGTGCCAGCAGCTTTAGGGGACTTCCCTACAATGAGCAGTTCTTC. Its protein product is CASSFRGLPYNEQFF. Complete variable domain (other parts from reference TRBV5-8 and TRBJ2-1): EAGVTQSPTHLIKTRGQQATLRCSPISGHTSVYWYQQALGLGLQFLLWYDEGEERNRGNFPPRFSGRQFPNYSSELNVNALELEDSALYLCASSFRGLPYNEQFFGPGTRLTVL.

This clone was seen only a few times. This rearrangement joins TRBV30 to TRBJ1-2; a possible D gene is TRBD1 (6 bases). This CDR3 has 14 amino acids. CDR1 and CDR2 from the germline V gene are GTSNPN and SVGIG (reference sequence). V was pared by 8 bases and J by 3 bases, with 19 bases between. CDR3 sequence: CALDGGRSYYGYTF. CDR3 DNA: TGTGCCCTAGATGGGGGCAGGAGCTACTATGGCTACACCTTC. The complete variable domain, with remaining parts taken from reference TRBV30 and TRBJ1-2, reads SQTIHQWPATLVQPVGSPLSLECTVEGTSNPNLYWYRQAAGRGLQLLFYSVGIGQISSEVPQNLSASRPQDRQFILSSKKLLLSDSGFYLCALDGGRSYYGYTFGSGTRLTVV.

The genes are TRBV30 and TRBJ2-7, with D possibly matching TRBD2 (5 bases). Between the trimmed V and J ends, which lost 0 bases and 5 bases, there was a span of 11 bases. Germline V gene data show CDR1 as GTSNPN and CDR2 as SVGIG (reference sequence). The CDR3 is 13 amino acids. The CDR3 bases are TGTGCCTGGAGTGTACGGGGTCGGGACGAGCAGTACTTC. The encoded protein is CAWSVRGRDEQYF. Using reference TRBV30 and TRBJ2-7 for the parts outside the CDR3, the full variable domain is SQTIHQWPATLVQPVGSPLSLECTVEGTSNPNLYWYRQAAGRGLQLLFYSVGIGQISSEVPQNLSASRPQDRQFILSSKKLLLSDSGFYLCAWSVRGRDEQYFGPGTRLTVT.

This clone is a singleton in its sample. The CDR3 is CASSQTWGQPQHF. DNA for the CDR3: TGCGCCAGCAGCCAGACTTGGGGTCAGCCCCAGCATTTT. The chain joins TRBV4-1 to TRBJ1-5, with unresolved D. The CDR3 totals 13 residues. The germline CDR1 and CDR2 sequences are MGHRA and YSYEKL. Trimming removed 3 bases from V and 6 bases from J, with 9 bases in between.

The V call is TRBV5-1, the J call TRBJ2-7; TRBD1 aligns across 11 bases. Germline trimming cut 6 bases from V and 3 bases from J; bases unmatched to any gene: 14. Germline-derived CDR1 and CDR2 are SGHRS and YFSETQ. CDR3 length: 17 residues. CDR3 residues: CASNKRLTGTGGYEQYF. In DNA form, the CDR3 reads TGCGCCAGCAACAAGAGACTTACCGGGACAGGGGGCTACGAGCAGTACTTC.

This chain uses TRBV5-1 with TRBJ1-5; TRBD1 might be the D (5 bases). Germline loops: CDR1 SGHRS, CDR2 YFSETQ. Deletions cut 4 bases from V and 6 bases from J, with 14 bases between. This CDR3 region has 14 residues. Here the CDR3 reads CASSAGGGIQPQHF. CDR3 DNA sequence: TGCGCCAGCAGCGCTGGGGGTGGGATTCAGCCCCAGCATTTT.